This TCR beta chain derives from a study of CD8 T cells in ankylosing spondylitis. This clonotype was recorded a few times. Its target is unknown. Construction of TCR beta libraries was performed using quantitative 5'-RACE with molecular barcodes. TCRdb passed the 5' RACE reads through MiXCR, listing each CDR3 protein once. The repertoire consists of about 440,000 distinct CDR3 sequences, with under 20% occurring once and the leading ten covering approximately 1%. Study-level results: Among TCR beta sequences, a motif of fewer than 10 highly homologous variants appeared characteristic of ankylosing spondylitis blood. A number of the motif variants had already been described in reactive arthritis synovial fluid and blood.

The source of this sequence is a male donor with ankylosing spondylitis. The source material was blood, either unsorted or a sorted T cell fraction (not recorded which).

Here the CDR3 DNA reads TGTGCCAGCTCAAAAAGCGAGGGGGCTACCCAGTCTGGGGCCAACGTCCTGACTTTC. This translates into CASSKSEGATQSGANVLTF. The chain couples TRBV18 to TRBJ2-6, with TRBD1 matching over 7 bases. With 5 bases clipped from V and 1 base from J, the junction kept 14 bases outside the gene matches. Per the germline V gene, CDR1 is KGHSH and CDR2 is LQKENI. There are 19 residues in the CDR3.